The text below deals with one TCR beta chain. The antigen this receptor binds is unknown. The record has no base qualities; no much larger clone is one base away. Library generation was performed with the immunoSEQ multiplex PCR assay. The authors' pipeline ran thus. A statistical classification framework was developed to diagnose cytomegalovirus status using the catalog of TCR beta chain sequences. This immuneACCESS table, as held by TCRdb, lists in-frame sequences with V and J called but not all clones. Of the missing ones, under half trace to an unresolved V gene in checked studies; the others have no known cause. The V and J calls and clone size are taken from that table; D and trimming were inferred from the DNA. For this sample there are tens of thousands of clones; around 92% appear just once. The leading ten clones occupy 0.55% to 0.75% of the sample. The source of the sample is a study of cytomegalovirus exposure and HLA in healthy donors (dated by TCRdb to about 2017). Looking at the study overall: According to a later analysis, the roughly 120 validation repertoires were produced on the same platform as the 666 repertoires of the first cohort. To predict cytomegalovirus infection status, the study combined high-throughput TCR immunosequencing, statistical association of individual TCRs with disease status, and machine learning. The aim of the study was to test whether cataloging public T cell receptors could identify signatures of past pathogen exposure. Along with the approximately 700-subject first cohort, a separate validation cohort of over a hundred different subjects was used. On the study overall, not on this receptor specifically: The study listed 150 to 200 TCR beta chains as associated with cytomegalovirus. All 120 or so repertoires were used to score co-occurrence in the validation cohort in a later analysis, because that analysis had no HLA typing for the cohort. Subsequent analysis determined that TCRs grouped into clusters in the first cohort also showed a tendency toward co-occurrence across the 120 or so validation repertoires, and roughly 95% of cluster scores exceeded 0. It was suggested by the authors that the approach could potentially be generalized to other disease states and immunological phenotypes. In vitro tests confirmed that a few of the cytomegalovirus-associated TCR beta chains recognize cytomegalovirus antigens. The classifier was reported to diagnose cytomegalovirus status with high specificity and sensitivity in both the original cohort and the validation cohort. While some public TCRs were present in many individuals, most TCR sequences turned up only very rarely across donors.

The donors belonged to the validation cohort of about 120 subjects, which was separate from the approximately 700-subject first cohort. CDR1 and CDR2 (MNHNY, SVGAGI) derive from the germline V gene (reference sequence). Between the V and J ends, shortened by 4 bases and 10 bases respectively, the junction contains 14 bases. Including the terminal cysteine and phenylalanine, the CDR3 comprises 13 residues. CDR3 DNA only is kept here, 39 bases in frame from base 1. This receptor was obtained from a man aged 18 to 30 in good health and CMV-seronegative. The sequence is built from TRBV6-6 and TRBJ2-1; tentative D gene TRBD1, with 6 bases matching. Sequencing was done on a sample of PBMCs. The bases read TGTGCCAGCAGTTCTATTAGTGGGGGCGAGCAGTTCTTC. Translated, it reads CASSSISGGEQFF.